One and the same sample provided the 28 T cell receptor beta chains below, sequenced in a study of blood T cell repertoires in COVID-19. Profiling relied on immunoSEQ multiplex PCR, and the TCRdb table lists in-frame clones only, not all of them. Of tens of thousands of clones listed, roughly 90% are singletons. What was sequenced was peripheral blood. These receptors were taken from a woman over 75 with acute or convalescent COVID-19.

The rearrangement joins TRBV2 to TRBJ2-5; tentatively, D is TRBD2 (5 bases). The V end was cut by 10 bases, the J end by 2 bases, with 17 bases between. Per the germline V gene, CDR1 is SNHLY and CDR2 is FYNNEI. This CDR3 spans 14 amino acids. In nucleotides, the CDR3 is TGTGCCACCAAGGAGAGGGTCCTTCAAGAGACCCAGTACTTC. Residues: CATKERVLQETQYF.

V usage is TRBV18 and J usage is TRBJ2-2, with D hard to call. V was pared by 4 bases and J by 4 bases, with 13 bases between. Germline loops: CDR1 KGHSH, CDR2 LQKENI. The CDR3 length is 15 residues. The CDR3 here is CASSLKNPGTGELFF. The DNA for the CDR3 is TGTGCCAGCTCACTAAAGAATCCGGGCACCGGGGAGCTGTTTTTT.

This clone was found once. The genes are TRBV10-3 and TRBJ1-1, with a possible D match to TRBD1 (5 bases). In germline, CDR1 is ENHRY, CDR2 SYGVKD. The CDR3 runs to 15 residues. The V gene lost 4 bases and the J gene lost 4 bases, with 16 bases spanning the gap. The CDR3 DNA is TGTGCCATCAGTGCCGAGGCGGGGGGAACCACTGAAGCTTTCTTT. As protein: CAISAEAGGTTEAFF.

This clone came up once. The V and J genes are TRBV27 and TRBJ1-6, with TRBD1 as a possible D gene (6 bases). The germline V gene has CDR1 MNHEY and CDR2 SMNVEV (reference sequence). The CDR3 has 15 amino acids. Trimming stripped 4 bases from V and 6 bases from J, with 13 bases between. For the CDR3, the DNA is TGTGCCAGCAGTTCCCAGGGGCTAGGTAATTCACCCCTCCACTTT. Encoded protein: CASSSQGLGNSPLHF.

In its sample, this clone was seen many times. The V and J genes are TRBV3-1 (or the pseudogene TRBV3-2) and TRBJ1-6; the D gene is possibly TRBD1 (6 bases). CDR3 length equals 16 residues. V was pared by 4 bases and J by 9 bases, with 19 bases between. The germline gives CDR1 LGHDT, CDR2 YNNKEL (reference sequence). As DNA, the CDR3 is TGTGCCAGCAGCCCTACGGGAAGGGGGATGAGTTCACCCCTCCACTTT. It encodes CASSPTGRGMSSPLHF.

This clone appeared a few times. The chain has TRBV12-3 or TRBV12-4 and TRBJ1-2; D may be TRBD1 (6 bases). Trimming stripped 3 bases from V and 8 bases from J, with 10 bases between. The CDR3 has 12 amino acids. Written as DNA, the CDR3 is TGTGCCAGCAGTTTCAAGGGGGACGGCTACACCTTC. Translation: CASSFKGDGYTF.

The chain carries TRBV30 and TRBJ1-1; TRBD1 aligns across 7 bases. Trimming cost V 7 bases and J 8 bases; bases outside gene matches: 7. Germline V gene sequence: CDR1 GTSNPN, CDR2 SVGIG (reference sequence). The CDR3 is 11 amino acids. The CDR3 loop reads CASSGQREAFF. The DNA for the CDR3 is TGTGCCTCGTCGGGACAGCGAGAAGCTTTCTTT.

This chain joins TRBV12-5 and TRBJ2-1, with 11 bases fitting TRBD1. With V trimmed by 6 bases and J by 9 bases, 7 bases remained unmatched. This CDR3 is 14 amino acids long. CDR1 and CDR2 from the germline V gene are LGHNT and FRNRAP. In nucleotides, the CDR3 is TGTGCTAGTGGCCGGGACAGGGGGTTCGGTGAGCAGTTCTTC. This gives the protein CASGRDRGFGEQFF.

This sequence joins TRBV6-5 and TRBJ2-6, with 7 bases fitting TRBD1. Per the germline V gene, CDR1 is MNHEY and CDR2 is SVGAGI. The CDR3 runs 15 residues. Trimming removed 5 bases from V and 3 bases from J; junction bases left unmatched: 4. The CDR3 protein is CASSSSGGGANVLTF. Here the CDR3 DNA reads TGTGCCAGCAGTAGTTCAGGGGGTGGGGCCAACGTCCTGACTTTC.

The chain combines TRBV24-1 with TRBJ2-7; the D gene is possibly TRBD2 (6 bases). The germline V and J ends were trimmed by 1 base and 7 bases, with 7 bases remaining between them. Germline loops: CDR1 KGHDR, CDR2 SFDVKD. The length of the CDR3 is 12 residues. The CDR3 here is CATSDLGREQYF. In DNA, the CDR3 is TGTGCCACCAGTGATTTAGGGAGGGAGCAGTACTTC.

This chain joins TRBV4-1 and TRBJ1-4; D gene uncertain. V was cut by 3 bases and J by 3 bases, with 14 bases left in between. CDR3 length: 16 residues. Per the germline V gene, CDR1 is MGHRA and CDR2 is YSYEKL. CDR3 nucleotide sequence: TGCGCCAGCAGCCAGCCCCGAACAGCGGCTAATGAAAAACTGTTTTTT. Translating gives CASSQPRTAANEKLFF.

The rearrangement uses TRBV19 and TRBJ1-5; D is possibly TRBD1 (6 bases). Germline CDR1 is LNHDA and CDR2 is SQIVND (reference sequence). This CDR3 spans 15 amino acids. Deletions cut 7 bases from V and 6 bases from J, with 19 bases between. CDR3 DNA sequence: TGTGCCAGTACCCCAACGGGGGGGCGGATTCAGCCCCAGCATTTT. Its protein product is CASTPTGGRIQPQHF.

The genes are TRBV11-1 and TRBJ2-7; D is uncertain. Per germline, CDR1 SGHAT and CDR2 FQDESV (reference sequence). Trimming removed 0 bases from V and 3 bases from J, with 6 bases in between. The CDR3 spans 13 residues. CDR3 sequence reads: CASSLALDYEQYF. CDR3 nucleotide sequence: TGTGCCAGCAGCTTAGCGCTAGACTACGAGCAGTACTTC.

This clone has just a few counts. The rearrangement uses TRBV10-1 and TRBJ1-1; TRBD1 might be the D (5 bases). The CDR3 totals 14 residues. CDR1 is WNHNN, CDR2 SYGVQD, per germline (reference sequence). The ends were cut back, 6 bases at V and 5 bases at J, with 16 bases in the middle. The chain's CDR3 is CASSRGTAGTEAFF. CDR3 DNA: TGCGCCAGCAGCCGGGGGACGGCTGGGACTGAAGCTTTCTTT.

This clone was seen a handful of times. The rearrangement uses TRBV7-9 and TRBJ2-1, with 7 nucleotides matching TRBD1. This CDR3 has 14 residues. V lost 4 bases and J lost 1; bases outside the gene matches: 1. The germline V gene has CDR1 SEHNR and CDR2 FQNEAQ (reference sequence). CDR3 loop: CASSSGGSYNEQFF. DNA of the CDR3: TGTGCCAGCAGCTCAGGGGGATCCTACAATGAGCAGTTCTTC.

The rearrangement joins TRBV30 to TRBJ1-6; D may be TRBD1 (6 bases). This CDR3 is built from 14 residues. Between the trimmed V and J ends, which lost 5 bases and 13 bases, there was a span of 21 bases. In germline, CDR1 is GTSNPN, CDR2 SVGIG (reference sequence). This CDR3 reads CAWVGTTALSPLHF. The CDR3 coding sequence is TGTGCCTGGGTGGGGACAACGGCCTTGTCCCCCCTCCACTTT.

This clone showed up just once. The DNA of the CDR3 is TGTGCCAGCAGTGAAGCGCGTCGTAGCACAGATACGCAGTATTTT. Encoded protein: CASSEARRSTDTQYF. This chain uses TRBV6-1 with TRBJ2-3; D uncertain. CDR3 length: 15 residues. Per the germline V gene, CDR1 is MNHNS and CDR2 is SASEGT. V shed 0 bases and J shed 0 bases, with 7 bases lying between them.

V gene TRBV6-5 combines with J gene TRBJ2-5; D unresolved. V lost 5 bases and J 9 bases, leaving 16 bases between the germline ends. Per germline, CDR1 MNHEY and CDR2 SVGAGI. The CDR3 has 13 residues. CDR3 nucleotides: TGTGCCAGCAGTCCATTAGCCGGCCGGCCCCAGTACTTC. Translation gives CASSPLAGRPQYF.

The chain combines TRBV11-2 with TRBJ1-6, with D perhaps matching TRBD1 (5 bases). The V gene lost 4 bases and the J gene lost 5 bases, with 12 bases spanning the gap. This CDR3 spans 15 amino acids. The germline gives CDR1 SGHAT, CDR2 FQNNGV. The CDR3 sequence is CASSSSGQHNSPLHF. In DNA form, the CDR3 reads TGTGCCAGCAGCTCCTCCGGACAACATAATTCACCCCTCCACTTT. Variable domain in full (rest from reference TRBV11-2 and TRBJ1-6): EAGVAQSPRYKIIEKRQSVAFWCNPISGHATLYWYQQILGQGPKLLIQFQNNGVVDDSQLPKDRFSAERLKGVDSTLKIQPAKLEDSAVYLCASSSSGQHNSPLHFGNGTRLTVT.

This chain links TRBV6-2 or TRBV6-3 with TRBJ2-6; weak D call: TRBD2 (6 bases). The germline CDR1 and CDR2 sequences are MNHEY and SVGEGT. V shed 2 bases and J shed 0 bases, with 23 bases lying between them. The CDR3 runs 21 residues. CDR3 nucleotide sequence: TGTGCCAGCAGTTACCTCGGTGGTGTGGAGGGCTCGCTCTCTGGGGCCAACGTCCTGACTTTC. Amino acids: CASSYLGGVEGSLSGANVLTF.

The V call is TRBV30, the J call TRBJ1-6, with 7 bases fitting TRBD1. CDR1 and CDR2 (germline): GTSNPN, SVGIG (reference sequence). V dropped 1 base and J dropped 10; count of bases not matched to a gene: 4. This CDR3 region has 13 residues. DNA of the CDR3: TGTGCCTGGAGTGGACAGGGAAACTCACCCCTCCACTTT. Amino acid sequence: CAWSGQGNSPLHF.

The chain carries TRBV27 and TRBJ2-1, with D tentatively TRBD2 (7 bases). This CDR3 region has 14 residues. V was pared by 2 bases and J by 9 bases, with 14 bases between. Germline V lookup: CDR1 MNHEY, CDR2 SMNVEV (reference sequence). The CDR3 coding sequence is TGTGCCAGCAGTTTAGGGCGGGGGCAGGGTGAGCAGTTCTTC. It translates to CASSLGRGQGEQFF.

This chain joins TRBV7-8 and TRBJ2-7; D possibly corresponds to TRBD1 (6 bases). V lost 7 bases and J 0 bases, leaving 16 bases between the germline ends. Germline V gene lookup returns CDR1 SGHVS and CDR2 FQNEAQ. The CDR3 is 15 amino acids. The CDR3 reads CASNPRDKSSYEQYF. The CDR3 DNA is TGTGCCAGCAATCCTCGGGACAAGAGCTCCTACGAGCAGTACTTC.

The chain has TRBV6-1 and TRBJ1-1, with D possibly being TRBD1 (6 bases). Per the germline V gene, CDR1 is MNHNS and CDR2 is SASEGT. V was clipped by 3 bases and J by 0 bases, with 17 bases between them. The CDR3 contains 17 residues. The chain's CDR3 is CASSDAATGFMNTEAFF. As DNA, the CDR3 is TGTGCCAGCAGTGACGCGGCGACAGGCTTCATGAACACTGAAGCTTTCTTT.

The chain is built from TRBV19 and TRBJ2-1; 7 bases are a match to TRBD1. The CDR3 sequence is 14 residues long. Per germline, CDR1 LNHDA and CDR2 SQIVND (reference sequence). The V gene end was trimmed by 6 bases and the J gene end by 9 bases; junction bases not matched to a gene: 11. The CDR3 is CASRGTAAGGEQFF. CDR3 DNA: TGTGCCAGTAGGGGGACAGCGGCAGGTGGTGAGCAGTTCTTC.

CDR3 region: CASSSPYEQYF. The CDR3, as DNA: TGTGCCAGCAGTTCCCCGTACGAGCAGTACTTC. This sequence joins TRBV28 and TRBJ2-7; the D is unclear. The CDR3 sequence is 11 residues long. The V gene lost 4 bases and the J gene lost 4 bases, with 5 bases spanning the gap. CDR1 and CDR2 (germline): MDHEN, SYDVKM. Supplemented by reference TRBV28 and TRBJ2-7, the full variable domain reads DVKVTQSSRYLVKRTGEKVFLECVQDMDHENMFWYRQDPGLGLRLIYFSYDVKMKEKGDIPEGYSVSREKKERFSLILESASTNQTSMYLCASSSPYEQYFGPGTRLTVT.

This rearrangement joins TRBV6-1 to TRBJ2-5, with TRBD1 identical over 10 bases. The CDR3 is made up of 15 amino acids. CDR1 and CDR2 (germline): MNHNS, SASEGT. Trimming at V came to 3 bases and at J to 4 bases, leaving 5 bases not matched to a gene. The DNA for the CDR3 is TGTGCCAGCAGTGAGGGACAGGGGAGGTCAGAGACCCAGTACTTC. Its protein is CASSEGQGRSETQYF.

In its sample, this clone was seen a few times. The chain uses TRBV5-1 and TRBJ2-1, with 10 positions matching TRBD1. Looked up from germline, CDR1 is SGHRS and CDR2 is YFSETQ. V trimming: 2 bases; J trimming: 0 bases; junction bases outside the gene matches: 5. This CDR3 has 17 amino acids. The CDR3 DNA is TGCGCCAGCAGCTTACGACAGGGGGCAAGCTCCTACAATGAGCAGTTCTTC. Translated: CASSLRQGASSYNEQFF.